The clone carrying this T cell receptor (beta chain) was detected many times. This specimen comes from a study of HIV-infected patients and healthy controls. From germline, CDR1 is MNHNY and CDR2 SVGAGI (reference sequence). V lost 8 bases and J 4 bases, leaving 12 bases between the germline ends. This CDR3 region has 13 residues. TCRdb re-called the 5' RACE reads with MiXCR, one entry per CDR3 protein. The sample includes tens of thousands of distinct CDR3 sequences, 15% to 20% of them seen just once. This sequence joins TRBV6-6 and TRBJ2-1; D unclear. This TCR was sampled from a human donor in good health. Sequencing used CD4+ T cells from blood. CDR3 sequence reads: CASQLGKYNEQFF. The CDR3 DNA is TGTGCCAGCCAGCTAGGAAAATACAATGAGCAGTTCTTC.